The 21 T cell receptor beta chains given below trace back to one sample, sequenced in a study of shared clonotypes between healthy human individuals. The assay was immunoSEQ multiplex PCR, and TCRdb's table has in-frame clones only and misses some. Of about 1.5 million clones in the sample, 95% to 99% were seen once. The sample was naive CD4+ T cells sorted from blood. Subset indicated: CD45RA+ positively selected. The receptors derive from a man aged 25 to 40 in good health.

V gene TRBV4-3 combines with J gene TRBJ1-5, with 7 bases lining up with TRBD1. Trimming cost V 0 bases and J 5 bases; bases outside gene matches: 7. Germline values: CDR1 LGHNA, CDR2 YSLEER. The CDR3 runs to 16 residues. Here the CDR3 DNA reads TGCGCCAGCAGCCAAGAAACAGGGGTAGTCCATCAGCCCCAGCATTTT. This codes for CASSQETGVVHQPQHF.

Here the CDR3 DNA reads TGTGCCAGCAGCTACCCCCGGGACAGGGTAATCCGCTCCTACGAGCAGTACTTC. Amino acids: CASSYPRDRVIRSYEQYF. This chain joins TRBV5-4 and TRBJ2-7, with 9 positions matching TRBD1. CDR1 and CDR2 (germline): SGHNT, YYREEE (reference sequence). This CDR3 has 18 residues. Trimming removed 3 bases from V and 0 bases from J; junction bases left unmatched: 13.

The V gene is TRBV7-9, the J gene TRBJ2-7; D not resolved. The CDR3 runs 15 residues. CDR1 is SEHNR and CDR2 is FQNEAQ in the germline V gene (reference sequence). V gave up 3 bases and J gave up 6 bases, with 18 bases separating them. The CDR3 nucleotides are TGTGCCAGCAGCTTCTTCCGCCAAGGTGCGGTCGAGCAGTACTTC. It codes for CASSFFRQGAVEQYF.

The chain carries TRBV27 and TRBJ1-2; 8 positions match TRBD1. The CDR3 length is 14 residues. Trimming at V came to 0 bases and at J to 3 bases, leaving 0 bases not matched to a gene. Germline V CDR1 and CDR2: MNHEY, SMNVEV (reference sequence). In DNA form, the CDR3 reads TGTGCCAGCAGTTTATCGGACAGGGACTATGGCTACACCTTC. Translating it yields CASSLSDRDYGYTF.

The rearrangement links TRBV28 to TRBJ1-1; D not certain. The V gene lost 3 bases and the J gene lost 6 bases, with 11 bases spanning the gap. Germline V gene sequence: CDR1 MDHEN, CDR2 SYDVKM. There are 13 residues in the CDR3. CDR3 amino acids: CASSFAGLPEAFF. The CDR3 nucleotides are TGTGCCAGCAGTTTTGCGGGTTTACCTGAAGCTTTCTTT.

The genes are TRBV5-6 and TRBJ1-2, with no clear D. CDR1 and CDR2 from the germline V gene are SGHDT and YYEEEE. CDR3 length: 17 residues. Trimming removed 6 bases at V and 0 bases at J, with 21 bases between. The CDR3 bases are TGTGCCAGCACCCCGAGACCTGGACTGATCCCTAACTATGGCTACACCTTC. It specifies CASTPRPGLIPNYGYTF.

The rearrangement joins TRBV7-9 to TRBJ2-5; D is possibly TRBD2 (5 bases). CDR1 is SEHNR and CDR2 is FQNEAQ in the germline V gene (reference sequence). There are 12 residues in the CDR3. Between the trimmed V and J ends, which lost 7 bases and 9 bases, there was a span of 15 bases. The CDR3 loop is CASTPANGAQYF. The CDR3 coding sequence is TGTGCCAGCACCCCAGCTAACGGGGCCCAGTACTTC.

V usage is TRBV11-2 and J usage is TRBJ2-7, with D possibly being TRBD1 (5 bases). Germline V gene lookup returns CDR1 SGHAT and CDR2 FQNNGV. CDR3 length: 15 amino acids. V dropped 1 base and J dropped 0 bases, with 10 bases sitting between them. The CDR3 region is CASSLVGQGSYEQYF. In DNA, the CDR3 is TGTGCCAGCAGCTTAGTAGGCCAGGGCTCCTACGAGCAGTACTTC. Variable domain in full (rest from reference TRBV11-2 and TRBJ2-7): EAGVAQSPRYKIIEKRQSVAFWCNPISGHATLYWYQQILGQGPKLLIQFQNNGVVDDSQLPKDRFSAERLKGVDSTLKIQPAKLEDSAVYLCASSLVGQGSYEQYFGPGTRLTVT.

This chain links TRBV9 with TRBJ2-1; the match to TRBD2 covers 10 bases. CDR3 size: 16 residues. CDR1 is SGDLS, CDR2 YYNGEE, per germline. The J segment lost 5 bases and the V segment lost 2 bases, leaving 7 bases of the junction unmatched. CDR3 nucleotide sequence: TGTGCCAGCAGCGTCTCTCTAGCGGGAGCCGACAATGAGCAGTTCTTC. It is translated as CASSVSLAGADNEQFF.

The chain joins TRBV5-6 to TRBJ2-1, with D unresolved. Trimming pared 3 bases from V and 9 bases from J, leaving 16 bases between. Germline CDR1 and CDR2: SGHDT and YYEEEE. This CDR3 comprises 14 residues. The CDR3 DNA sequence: TGTGCCAGCAGCTCCACTCGACGGAAAACTGAGCAGTTCTTC. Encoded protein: CASSSTRRKTEQFF.

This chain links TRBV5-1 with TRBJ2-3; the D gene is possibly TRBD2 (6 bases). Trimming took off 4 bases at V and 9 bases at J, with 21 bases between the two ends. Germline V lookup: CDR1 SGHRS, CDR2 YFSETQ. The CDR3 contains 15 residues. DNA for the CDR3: TGCGCCAGCAGCAGGGACTCTTTCCCGCCCCCCACGCAGTATTTT. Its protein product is CASSRDSFPPPTQYF.

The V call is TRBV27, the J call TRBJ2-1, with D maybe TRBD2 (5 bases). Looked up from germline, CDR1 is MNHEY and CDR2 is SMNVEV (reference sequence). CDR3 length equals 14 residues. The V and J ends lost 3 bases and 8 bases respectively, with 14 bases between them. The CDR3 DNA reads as TGTGCCAGCAGTTTGCGCCAGGCGAGGGATGAGCAGTTCTTC. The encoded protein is CASSLRQARDEQFF.

In DNA, the CDR3 is TGTGCCAGCAGCTTAGTAGCTCTCCCCTACGAGCAGTACTTC. Protein sequence: CASSLVALPYEQYF. The chain has TRBV11-2 and TRBJ2-7; the D is unclear. Germline assignment: CDR1 SGHAT and CDR2 FQNNGV. CDR3 length: 14 residues. V lost 1 base to trimming and J lost 2 bases, with 9 bases between them. The full variable domain, rest sourced from reference TRBV11-2 and TRBJ2-7, is EAGVAQSPRYKIIEKRQSVAFWCNPISGHATLYWYQQILGQGPKLLIQFQNNGVVDDSQLPKDRFSAERLKGVDSTLKIQPAKLEDSAVYLCASSLVALPYEQYFGPGTRLTVT.

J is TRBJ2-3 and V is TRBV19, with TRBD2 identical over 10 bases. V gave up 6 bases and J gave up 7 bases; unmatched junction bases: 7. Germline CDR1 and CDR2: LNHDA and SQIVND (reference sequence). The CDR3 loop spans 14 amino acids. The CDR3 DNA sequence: TGTGCCAGTAGGCCAGCGGGAGGGCCACATACGCAGTATTTT. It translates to CASRPAGGPHTQYF.

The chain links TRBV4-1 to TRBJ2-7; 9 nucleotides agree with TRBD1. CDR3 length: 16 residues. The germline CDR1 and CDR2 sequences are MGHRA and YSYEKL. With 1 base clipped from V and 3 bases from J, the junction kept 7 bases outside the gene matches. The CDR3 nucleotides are TGCGCCAGCAGCCAAGTTGCGGGACAGGGTGTCTACGAGCAGTACTTC. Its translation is CASSQVAGQGVYEQYF.

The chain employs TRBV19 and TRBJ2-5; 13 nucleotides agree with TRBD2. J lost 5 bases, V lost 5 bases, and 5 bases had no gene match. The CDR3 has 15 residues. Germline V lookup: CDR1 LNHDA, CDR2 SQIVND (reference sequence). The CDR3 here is CASSRTSGRAETQYF. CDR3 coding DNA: TGTGCCAGTAGTCGGACTAGCGGGAGAGCCGAGACCCAGTACTTC.

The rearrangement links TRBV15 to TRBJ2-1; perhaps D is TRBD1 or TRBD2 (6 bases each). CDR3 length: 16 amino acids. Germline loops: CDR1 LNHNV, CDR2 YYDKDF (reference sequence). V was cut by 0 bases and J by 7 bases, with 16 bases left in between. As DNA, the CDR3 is TGTGCCACCAGCAGAGATGGGGGGCGCGGAACGAATGAGCAGTTCTTC. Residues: CATSRDGGRGTNEQFF. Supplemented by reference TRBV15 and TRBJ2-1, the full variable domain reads DAMVIQNPRYQVTQFGKPVTLSCSQTLNHNVMYWYQQKSSQAPKLLFHYYDKDFNNEADTPDNFQSRRPNTSFCFLDIRSPGLGDTAMYLCATSRDGGRGTNEQFFGPGTRLTVL.

The CDR3 sequence: CATSRGGAGRSYNEQFF. The CDR3 DNA reads TGTGCCACCAGCAGAGGGGGTGCGGGACGATCCTACAATGAGCAGTTCTTC. V usage is TRBV15 and J usage is TRBJ2-1; maybe TRBD2 (6 bases). The germline V gene encodes CDR1 LNHNV and CDR2 YYDKDF (reference sequence). V shed 1 base and J shed 1 base, with 14 bases lying between them. This CDR3 is built from 17 residues.

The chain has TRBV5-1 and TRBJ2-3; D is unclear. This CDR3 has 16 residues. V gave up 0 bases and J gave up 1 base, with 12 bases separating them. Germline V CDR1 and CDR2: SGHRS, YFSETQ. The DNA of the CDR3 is TGCGCCAGCAGCTTGGATTCCACATCGGGCACAGATACGCAGTATTTT. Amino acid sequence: CASSLDSTSGTDTQYF.

The CDR3 DNA reads TGTGCCAGCAGCTTGCGGTTAACCGGGGAGCTGTTTTTT. Amino acids: CASSLRLTGELFF. The rearrangement links TRBV5-6 to TRBJ2-2; unclear D gene. The germline V and J ends were trimmed by 1 base and 5 bases, with 6 bases remaining between them. Germline lookup yields CDR1 SGHDT and CDR2 YYEEEE. The CDR3 totals 13 residues.

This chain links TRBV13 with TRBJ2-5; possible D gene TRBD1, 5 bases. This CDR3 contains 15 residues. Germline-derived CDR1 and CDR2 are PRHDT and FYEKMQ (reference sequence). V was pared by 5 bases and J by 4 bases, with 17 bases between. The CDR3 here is CASSPRIGVGETQYF. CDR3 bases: TGTGCCAGCAGCCCCAGGATAGGGGTAGGAGAGACCCAGTACTTC. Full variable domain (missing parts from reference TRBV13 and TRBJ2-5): AAGVIQSPRHLIKEKRETATLKCYPIPRHDTVYWYQQGPGQDPQFLISFYEKMQSDKGSIPDRFSAQQFSDYHSELNMSSLELGDSALYFCASSPRIGVGETQYFGPGTRLLVL.